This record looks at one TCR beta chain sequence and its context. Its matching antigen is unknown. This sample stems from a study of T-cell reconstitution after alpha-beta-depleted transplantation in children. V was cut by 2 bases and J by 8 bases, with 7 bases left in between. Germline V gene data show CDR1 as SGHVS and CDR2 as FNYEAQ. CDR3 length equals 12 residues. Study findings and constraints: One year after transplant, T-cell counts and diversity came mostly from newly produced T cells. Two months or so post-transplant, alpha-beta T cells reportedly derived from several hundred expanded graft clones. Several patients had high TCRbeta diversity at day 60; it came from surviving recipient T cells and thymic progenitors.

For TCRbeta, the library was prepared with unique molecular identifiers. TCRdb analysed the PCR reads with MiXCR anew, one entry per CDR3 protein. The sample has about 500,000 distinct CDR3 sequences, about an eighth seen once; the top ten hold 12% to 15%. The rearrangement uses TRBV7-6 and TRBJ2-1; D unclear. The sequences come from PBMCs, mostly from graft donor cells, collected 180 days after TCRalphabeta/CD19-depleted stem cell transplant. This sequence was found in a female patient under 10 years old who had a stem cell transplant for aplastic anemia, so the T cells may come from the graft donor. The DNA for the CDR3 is TGTGCCAGCAGCTTAATAGACCATGAGCAGTTCTTC. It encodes CASSLIDHEQFF.